This T cell receptor (beta chain) is drawn from a study of blood T cell repertoires in COVID-19. Looking at the study overall: Samples taken during acute and convalescent COVID-19 were collected in the United States, Italy and Spain. T cells, B-cell-depleted T cells, or PBMCs supplied cDNA or gDNA.

The table came from immunoSEQ multiplex PCR; TCRdb's copy has only in-frame clones and leaves some out. The sample contains more than 300,000 clones, roughly nine tenths of which appear only once. Germline V gene sequence: CDR1 SGHDT, CDR2 YYEEEE. V was shortened by 5 bases and J by 1 base, with 10 bases between the two germline ends. CDR3 length: 14 residues. The sequenced material came from PBMCs or T cells enriched from blood (not recorded which). The clonotype was recovered from a woman between 40 and 55 years old who had been exposed to COVID-19. This chain links TRBV5-6 with TRBJ1-3, with D tentatively TRBD1 (6 bases). CDR3 amino acids: CASRPRGSGNTIYF. The DNA for the CDR3 is TGTGCCAGCAGGCCCAGGGGTTCTGGAAACACCATATATTTT.